This T cell receptor (beta chain) was captured in a study of blood T cell repertoires in COVID-19. Whole-study context: Donors in the United States, Italy and Spain gave samples during acute or convalescent COVID-19. T cells, B-cell-depleted T cells, or PBMCs provided the cDNA or gDNA that served as material.

V trimming: 0 bases; J trimming: 8 bases; junction bases outside the gene matches: 2. Germline CDR1 is MNHNS and CDR2 is SASEGT. The CDR3 runs 15 residues. Per the study methods: Reference gene primers were amplified, and this amplification served to estimate nucleated cell counts. Produced via immunoSEQ multiplex PCR; TCRdb's table is partial and in-frame only. V and J calls and clone size are those listed in that table; D and trimming were worked out from the DNA. The table shows some 140,000 clones, with about 80% occurring only once. The origin of this receptor is a woman aged 55-75 years with acute or convalescent COVID-19. The rearrangement uses TRBV6-1 and TRBJ1-6; 9 bases match TRBD1. Source material: peripheral blood. The CDR3 sequence: CASSEAGTGYSPLHF. CDR3 DNA: TGTGCCAGCAGTGAAGCTGGGACAGGGTATTCACCCCTCCACTTT.